These 26 T cell receptor beta chains share one sample of origin, sequenced in a study of blood T cells in healthy people across ages. A J-beta primer mix and a sample-barcoded 5' primer were used in a second PCR of roughly 7 to 12 cycles. A single record per CDR3 protein comes from TCRdb applying MiXCR to the 5' RACE reads. The repertoire holds some 930,000 distinct CDR3 sequences, with roughly 29% as singletons. These same records also appear under a second study, on T cells of mothers and their children.

Sequenced input: blood. These receptors came from a woman in her thirties or forties in good health.

This clonotype was counted between two and nine times. CDR3 sequence: CASSLVTGSGGRSTDTQYF. For the CDR3, the DNA is TGTGCCAGCAGCTTAGTGACGGGTAGCGGGGGCAGGAGCACAGATACGCAGTATTTT. This chain joins TRBV7-8 and TRBJ2-3; 9 bases are a match to TRBD2. The CDR3 contains 19 residues. The germline gives CDR1 SGHVS, CDR2 FQNEAQ. V shed 1 base, J shed 0 bases, and the junction held 11 bases outside the gene matches. The full variable domain, in which reference TRBV7-8 and TRBJ2-3 provide the parts outside the CDR3, is GAGVSQSPRYKVAKRGQDVALRCDPISGHVSLFWYQQALGQGPEFLTYFQNEAQLDKSGLPSDRFFAERPEGSVSTLKIQRTQQEDSAVYLCASSLVTGSGGRSTDTQYFGPGTRLTVL.

J is TRBJ1-5 and V is TRBV20-1; a possible D gene is TRBD1 (6 bases). Per the germline V gene, CDR1 is DFQATT and CDR2 is SNEGSKA (reference sequence). The germline V and J ends were trimmed by 0 bases and 9 bases, with 15 bases remaining between them. This CDR3 is built from 14 residues. This CDR3 is CSARDLVLGGPQHF. The CDR3 bases are TGCAGTGCTAGAGATCTTGTGTTAGGGGGGCCCCAGCATTTT.

This chain connects TRBV15 to TRBJ1-4, with D possibly TRBD1 on 6 matching bases. Germline CDR1 and CDR2: LNHNV and YYDKDF (reference sequence). This CDR3 contains 15 residues. The germline V and J ends were trimmed by 3 bases and 7 bases, with 15 bases remaining between them. Written as DNA, the CDR3 is TGTGCCACCAGCAGGAACAGGGTTGGAAGTGAAAAACTGTTTTTT. This sequence encodes CATSRNRVGSEKLFF.

The V call is TRBV25-1, the J call TRBJ1-4, with 7 positions matching TRBD1. J was trimmed by 7 bases and V by 3 bases; bases with no gene match: 8. CDR1 is MGHDK and CDR2 is SYGVNS in the germline V gene. This CDR3 has 15 amino acids. The CDR3 DNA reads as TGTGCCAGCAGTGAGGGAGGGGGCGAGAGTGAAAAACTGTTTTTT. This sequence encodes CASSEGGGESEKLFF.

The J gene is TRBJ2-7, the V gene TRBV7-2; 10 nucleotides align to TRBD1. This CDR3 contains 18 residues. Germline CDR1 and CDR2: SGHTA and FQGNSA. V trimming: 1 base; J trimming: 2 bases; junction bases outside the gene matches: 11. The CDR3 sequence is CASSLGLGGQGRTYEQYF. The CDR3 nucleotides are TGTGCCAGCAGCTTAGGATTGGGGGGACAGGGGCGGACCTACGAGCAGTACTTC.

The chain employs TRBV18 and TRBJ2-7; TRBD1 matches 9 bases. The CDR3 length is 15 residues. The junction had 6 bases not matched to a gene; V was cut back by 3 bases and J by 3 bases. Germline CDR1 is KGHSH and CDR2 is LQKENI. The CDR3 loop is CASSPPGQGHYEQYF. CDR3 DNA: TGTGCCAGCTCACCGCCGGGACAGGGCCACTACGAGCAGTACTTC.

V is TRBV28 and J is TRBJ1-4; 8 nucleotides align to TRBD1. The CDR3 contains 15 residues. Germline-derived CDR1 and CDR2 are MDHEN and SYDVKM. Trimming cost V 2 bases and J 7 bases; bases outside gene matches: 6. The CDR3 sequence: CASSLPRGPGEKLFF. The CDR3 DNA follows: TGTGCCAGCAGTTTACCCAGGGGGCCAGGTGAAAAACTGTTTTTT.

The chain carries TRBV7-9 and TRBJ2-3; 7 nucleotides match TRBD2. V lost 2 bases and J lost 6; bases outside the gene matches: 8. The V gene's germline CDR1 is SEHNR and CDR2 FQNEAQ (reference sequence). The CDR3 spans 15 residues. CDR3 sequence (DNA): TGTGCCAGCAGCTTAAGGAGCGGGGTGTCGGATACGCAGTATTTT. It translates to CASSLRSGVSDTQYF.

This chain connects TRBV6-5 to TRBJ1-1; D gene unclear. This CDR3 is built from 12 residues. V was pared by 10 bases and J by 6 bases, with 15 bases between. The germline V gene encodes CDR1 MNHEY and CDR2 SVGAGI. The CDR3 bases are TGTGCCACCGGGAAGGGTTTAGCTGAAGCTTTCTTT. It encodes CATGKGLAEAFF.

The table lists this clonotype with many counts. This may stem from a read error, because a much larger clone lies one nucleotide away. The genes are TRBV3-1 and TRBJ1-2; D gene uncertain. With 2 bases removed from V and 6 bases from J, the gap between germline ends came to 4 bases. Germline V gene data show CDR1 as LGHDT and CDR2 as YNNKEL (reference sequence). This CDR3 spans 11 amino acids. The CDR3 DNA follows: TGTGCCAGCAGCCAAAGGGATGGCTACACCTTC. It yields the protein CASSQRDGYTF.

Remarks on this clonotype: The germline gene is not matched at one end of the junction; a read error may be the cause. The V gene is TRBV12-3 or TRBV12-4, the J gene TRBJ2-1; weak D call: TRBD1 (6 bases). CDR3 length equals 13 residues. CDR3 nucleotide sequence: TGTGCCGGCAGTCCCAGCCCGGACAGAGAACAGTTCTTC. Its translation is CAGSPSPDREQFF.

The chain couples TRBV29-1 to TRBJ2-3; D is undetermined. This CDR3 has 12 residues. V lost 2 bases, J lost 1 base, and 4 bases lay in between. The germline V gene encodes CDR1 SQVTM and CDR2 ANQGSEA. CDR3 protein: CSVEWRTDTQYF. The CDR3 DNA is TGCAGCGTTGAATGGCGCACAGATACGCAGTATTTT.

The CDR3 nucleotides are TGTGCCAGCACGCGGGGGCTTGGATCCTACGAGCAGTACTTC. Translation gives CASTRGLGSYEQYF. The V call is TRBV28, the J call TRBJ2-7; tentatively, D is TRBD2 (7 bases). This CDR3 contains 14 residues. Germline lookup yields CDR1 MDHEN and CDR2 SYDVKM. V was shortened by 7 bases and J by 1 base, with 14 bases between the two germline ends. The full variable domain, in which reference TRBV28 and TRBJ2-7 provide the parts outside the CDR3, is DVKVTQSSRYLVKRTGEKVFLECVQDMDHENMFWYRQDPGLGLRLIYFSYDVKMKEKGDIPEGYSVSREKKERFSLILESASTNQTSMYLCASTRGLGSYEQYFGPGTRLTVT.

In this sample, this clonotype turned up a few times. The CDR3: CASLSTGGVEAFF. The CDR3 DNA reads as TGTGCCAGCCTATCAACAGGGGGAGTTGAAGCTTTCTTT. This chain connects TRBV12-3 or TRBV12-4 to TRBJ1-1, with TRBD1 matching 8 bases. The J segment lost 7 bases and the V segment lost 8 bases, leaving 9 bases of the junction unmatched. The CDR3 sequence is 13 residues long.

The chain combines TRBV19 with TRBJ1-5; D is uncertain. This CDR3 is built from 15 residues. Germline V gives CDR1 LNHDA, CDR2 SQIVND (reference sequence). V lost 3 bases and J 1 base, leaving 10 bases between the germline ends. Here the CDR3 DNA reads TGTGCCAGTAGTATCTCCGGAGGAAGCAATCAGCCCCAGCATTTT. Its translation: CASSISGGSNQPQHF.

This clonotype showed up just a few times. The chain employs TRBV28 and TRBJ2-7; 8 bases fit TRBD1. V lost 0 bases, J lost 0 bases, and 10 bases stayed unmatched. The germline CDR1 and CDR2 sequences are MDHEN and SYDVKM. The CDR3 contains 18 residues. CDR3 residues: CASSLWASGTGDSYEQYF. CDR3 nucleotide sequence: TGTGCCAGCAGTTTATGGGCCTCGGGGACAGGTGACTCCTACGAGCAGTACTTC. The full variable domain, completed using reference TRBV28 and TRBJ2-7, is DVKVTQSSRYLVKRTGEKVFLECVQDMDHENMFWYRQDPGLGLRLIYFSYDVKMKEKGDIPEGYSVSREKKERFSLILESASTNQTSMYLCASSLWASGTGDSYEQYFGPGTRLTVT.

This clonotype was seen only once. The chain employs TRBV27 and TRBJ2-4; 9 bases agree with TRBD1. The CDR3 runs 15 residues. Germline V gene data show CDR1 as MNHEY and CDR2 as SMNVEV (reference sequence). After removal of 5 bases from V and 6 bases from J, the junction contained 8 bases not matched to a gene. CDR3 sequence reads: CASSPTGQGGNIQYF. In nucleotides, the CDR3 is TGTGCCAGCAGTCCCACGGGACAGGGTGGAAACATTCAGTACTTC.

This chain joins TRBV6-5 and TRBJ1-5; TRBD1 might be the D (5 bases). The CDR3 runs 13 residues. Deletions cut 5 bases from V and 7 bases from J, with 12 bases between. Germline V CDR1 and CDR2: MNHEY, SVGAGI. CDR3 in amino acids: CASSPIRAQPQHF. For the CDR3, the DNA is TGTGCCAGCAGTCCCATCAGGGCGCAGCCCCAGCATTTT.

The genes are TRBV30 and TRBJ2-1; D is perhaps TRBD2 (5 bases). The CDR3 consists of 15 residues. Germline V lookup: CDR1 GTSNPN, CDR2 SVGIG (reference sequence). Trimming took off 2 bases at V and 1 base at J, with 12 bases between the two ends. This chain's CDR3 is CAWSPHPGSYNEQFF. As DNA, the CDR3 is TGTGCCTGGAGTCCCCACCCGGGGTCCTACAATGAGCAGTTCTTC.

J is TRBJ2-1 and V is TRBV6-1; D gene uncertain. The CDR3 is made up of 12 amino acids. Germline CDR1 MNHNS, CDR2 SASEGT. V lost 5 bases, J lost 6 bases, and 8 bases lay in between. The CDR3: CASSRPCNEQFF. The CDR3 region has the DNA TGTGCCAGCAGTCGCCCTTGCAATGAGCAGTTCTTC.

As to this clonotype: A junction end diverges from the germline sequence, so it may reflect a read error. The chain combines TRBV18 with TRBJ2-7; D is perhaps TRBD1 (7 bases). CDR3 length: 15 amino acids. CDR1 is KGHSH and CDR2 is LQKENI in the germline V gene. Here the CDR3 DNA reads TGCGCCAGCTCACCATCTGCAGGGGGGAGGTACGAGCAGTACTTC. Translating it yields CASSPSAGGRYEQYF.

This clonotype was recorded at least ten times. The rearrangement links TRBV28 to TRBJ1-6; a possible D gene is TRBD1 (5 bases). Germline-derived CDR1 and CDR2 are MDHEN and SYDVKM. Trimming stripped 3 bases from V and 6 bases from J, with 6 bases between. CDR3 length: 13 amino acids. CDR3 sequence reads: CASSFGGNSPLHF. CDR3 sequence (DNA): TGTGCCAGCAGTTTCGGGGGTAATTCACCCCTCCACTTT.

This clonotype has only one observation. The genes are TRBV9 and TRBJ2-1, with 9 bases identical to TRBD2. CDR3 length: 14 amino acids. Trimming cost V 0 bases and J 10 bases; bases outside gene matches: 5. Germline V gene sequence: CDR1 SGDLS, CDR2 YYNGEE. For the CDR3, the DNA is TGTGCCAGCAGCGTAGGGGGCACTAGCGGGGAGCAGTTCTTC. It translates to CASSVGGTSGEQFF.

The chain joins TRBV5-1 to TRBJ2-7, with TRBD1 identical over 11 bases. The DNA end lines up better with TRBJ2-5; the J call may be wrong. The CDR3 totals 18 residues. Per the germline V gene, CDR1 is SGHRS and CDR2 is YFSETQ. CDR3 loop: CASSVRGQDRGLGETQYF. DNA of the CDR3: TGCGCCAGCAGCGTCCGGGGTCAGGACAGGGGGCTTGGGGAGACCCAGTACTTC.

The chain's CDR3 is CASSGPGGTGELFF. CDR3 DNA sequence: TGCGCCAGCAGCGGCCCGGGGGGCACCGGGGAGCTGTTTTTT. The J gene is TRBJ2-2, the V gene TRBV5-1; 7 nucleotides match TRBD2. This CDR3 has 14 amino acids. Germline values: CDR1 SGHRS, CDR2 YFSETQ. Losses at the gene ends were 4 bases for V and 4 bases for J; bases not matched to a gene: 4. Based on the CDR3 plus reference TRBV5-1 and TRBJ2-2, the full variable domain is KAGVTQTPRYLIKTRGQQVTLSCSPISGHRSVSWYQQTPGQGLQFLFEYFSETQRNKGNFPGRFSGRQFSNSRSEMNVSTLELGDSALYLCASSGPGGTGELFFGEGSRLTVL.

This clonotype was seen ten or more times. This chain links TRBV15 with TRBJ2-6; no clear D. Germline assignment: CDR1 LNHNV and CDR2 YYDKDF (reference sequence). The CDR3 is 15 amino acids. The V end was cut by 4 bases, the J end by 0 bases, with 7 bases between. CDR3 bases: TGTGCCACCAGCATTATCACCTCTGGGGCCAACGTCCTGACTTTC. It specifies CATSIITSGANVLTF.